This T cell receptor beta chain was documented in a study of blood T cell repertoires in COVID-19. Study background: The cDNA or gDNA used as material had been derived from T cells, B-cell-depleted T cells, or PBMCs.

V was cut by 0 bases and J by 4 bases, with 19 bases left in between. The germline V gene encodes CDR1 SGHRS and CDR2 YFSETQ. The CDR3 runs 17 residues. In the authors' workflow: Reference gene primers were amplified, and this amplification served to estimate nucleated cell counts. Here immunoSEQ multiplex PCR was the method, and the copy in TCRdb shows in-frame clones only, minus some. That table furnishes V, J and clone size, whereas the DNA furnished D and trimming. The table includes 45,000 to 65,000 clones, over 70% detected once. The chain couples TRBV5-1 to TRBJ1-2; D call uncertain. This TCR came from a man younger than 45 with COVID-19, enrolled during active disease. The sequenced sample was peripheral blood. DNA for the CDR3: TGCGCCAGCAGCTTGGCCCTTAGTGGGAGTCCAGGCTATGGCTACACCTTC. This encodes CASSLALSGSPGYGYTF.